This TCR beta chain was captured by sequencing in a study of memory CD4+ T cells and cytomegalovirus serostatus. Single viable CD3+CD4+CD8-CD45RO+ cells were sorted as the memory CD4+ T cells. This clone appeared a few times. Trimming removed 5 bases from V and 4 bases from J, with 27 bases in between. The CDR3 is 19 residues long. The germline CDR1 and CDR2 sequences are MDHEN and SYDVKM. Here immunoSEQ multiplex PCR was the method, and the copy in TCRdb shows in-frame clones only, minus some. The table lists approximately 41,000 clones, 76% of them singletons, with roughly 6.5% in the top ten. The receptor comes from an adult in good health and CMV-seronegative. The sample taken for sequencing was memory CD4+ T cells from blood. The rearrangement uses TRBV28 and TRBJ1-5; D possibly corresponds to TRBD1 (5 bases). The CDR3 DNA sequence: TGTGCCAGCAGTCCCCCCTTCGGGGGAGGGTGGGGGGTTAATCAGCCCCAGCATTTT. This translates into CASSPPFGGGWGVNQPQHF.